Shown below are 16 T cell receptor beta chains from a single sample sequenced in a study of shared clonotypes between healthy human individuals. The assay was immunoSEQ multiplex PCR, and TCRdb's table has in-frame clones only and misses some. The repertoire consists of approximately 2.1 million clones, with just over 90% occurring once and the leading ten covering 0.39%. The sample consisted of naive CD4+ T cells from PBMCs. The subset was: CD45RA+ positively selected. These receptors were collected from a man younger than 30 in good health. Some clones in this sample may be carry-over from other donors' samples.

Notes on this clone: Other DNA variants within this sample encode the same CDR3. V and J are TRBV5-1 and TRBJ2-3; no firm D call. The CDR3 has 13 residues. Germline CDR1 is SGHRS and CDR2 is YFSETQ. The V gene lost 2 bases and the J gene lost 3 bases, with 7 bases spanning the gap. CDR3 in amino acids: CASSFLGTDTQYF. In DNA, the CDR3 is TGCGCCAGCAGCTTTTTGGGAACAGATACGCAGTATTTT. Looking up the rest from reference TRBV5-1 and TRBJ2-3 gives the full variable domain: KAGVTQTPRYLIKTRGQQVTLSCSPISGHRSVSWYQQTPGQGLQFLFEYFSETQRNKGNFPGRFSGRQFSNSRSEMNVSTLELGDSALYLCASSFLGTDTQYFGPGTRLTVL.

The chain employs TRBV5-1 and TRBJ2-1; 7 bases agree with TRBD1. Trimming removed 3 bases from V and 5 bases from J; junction bases left unmatched: 5. Germline V lookup: CDR1 SGHRS, CDR2 YFSETQ. The CDR3 length is 14 residues. Here the CDR3 reads CASSSGTENNEQFF. The CDR3 bases are TGCGCCAGCAGCTCCGGGACAGAAAACAATGAGCAGTTCTTC.

The J gene is TRBJ1-1, the V gene TRBV7-8; D might be TRBD1 (6 bases). Germline CDR1 is SGHVS and CDR2 is FQNEAQ. The V end was cut by 2 bases, the J end by 1 base, with 11 bases between. The CDR3 has 15 residues. The CDR3 reads CASSLYPGQNTEAFF. CDR3 DNA: TGTGCCAGCAGCTTATATCCGGGACAGAACACTGAAGCTTTCTTT.

The CDR3 DNA reads as TGTGCCAGCAGTTCCTTGACTCCGGACACTGAAGCTTTCTTT. Protein: CASSSLTPDTEAFF. The V call is TRBV2, the J call TRBJ1-1; D gene unclear. V was trimmed by 5 bases and J by 3 bases, leaving 13 bases between them. Germline CDR1 SNHLY, CDR2 FYNNEI. The CDR3 loop spans 14 amino acids.

For this clone: Other DNA sequences in this sample translate to the same CDR3. The chain combines TRBV6-1 with TRBJ2-7; D possibly corresponds to TRBD1 (5 bases). V lost 3 bases and J 7 bases, leaving 10 bases between the germline ends. Germline V gives CDR1 MNHNS, CDR2 SASEGT. The CDR3 covers 12 residues. CDR3 sequence reads: CASSDRAWEQYF. The CDR3 nucleotides are TGTGCCAGCAGTGACAGGGCCTGGGAGCAGTACTTC.

A remark on this clone: In the same sample, other DNA sequences code for this CDR3. The rearrangement links TRBV5-1 to TRBJ2-2; no definite D call. The CDR3 sequence is 13 residues long. Germline V gene data show CDR1 as SGHRS and CDR2 as YFSETQ. Trimming stripped 2 bases from V and 4 bases from J, with 6 bases between. The DNA of the CDR3 is TGCGCCAGCAGCTTAATAAGCACCGGGGAGCTGTTTTTT. It specifies CASSLISTGELFF.

Here the CDR3 reads CASSLGDTTNYGYTF. Written as DNA, the CDR3 is TGTGCCAGCAGCTTAGGGGACACCACTAACTATGGCTACACCTTC. The chain joins TRBV7-8 to TRBJ1-2; the D gene is possibly TRBD1 (6 bases). The germline gives CDR1 SGHVS, CDR2 FQNEAQ. The length of the CDR3 is 15 residues. Trimming took 1 base from V and 0 from J, leaving 9 bases between them.

Comments on this clone: The DNA is left out, because the CDR3 cannot be placed on it with certainty; the CDR3 is given as TCRdb lists it. The rearrangement joins TRBV28 to TRBJ2-6; the D call of TRBD1 is as the table states it, not checked on the DNA. Germline CDR1 reads MDHEN; CDR2 reads SYDVKM. The CDR3 totals 18 residues, both ends included. Here the CDR3 reads CASSTSGQGAFGANVLTF.

J is TRBJ1-1 and V is TRBV18; 7 bases are shared with TRBD1. V trimming: 3 bases; J trimming: 8 bases; junction bases outside the gene matches: 15. CDR1 KGHSH and CDR2 LQKENI come from the germline V gene. The CDR3 covers 16 residues. CDR3 residues: CASSPRLLGTEAEAFF. CDR3 in DNA: TGTGCCAGCTCACCTAGACTTCTCGGGACAGAAGCCGAAGCTTTCTTT.

The V gene is TRBV5-1, the J gene TRBJ2-3; TRBD2 matches at 15 bases. V lost 3 bases to trimming and J lost 8 bases; unmatched junction nucleotides: 7. Germline V gene sequence: CDR1 SGHRS, CDR2 YFSETQ. CDR3 length: 16 residues. CDR3 DNA: TGCGCCAGCAGCTCACAGGGACTAGCGGGAGGAGTTACGCAGTATTTT. It specifies CASSSQGLAGGVTQYF.

This sequence joins TRBV27 and TRBJ2-7; tentative D call: TRBD2 (6 bases). Trimming took 1 base from V and 6 from J, leaving 13 bases between them. Per the germline V gene, CDR1 is MNHEY and CDR2 is SMNVEV (reference sequence). This CDR3 has 14 amino acids. CDR3 protein: CASSLLGRFGEQYF. The CDR3 DNA reads TGTGCCAGCAGTTTATTGGGGAGGTTTGGCGAGCAGTACTTC.

The chain is built from TRBV5-1 and TRBJ2-5; 14 positions match TRBD2. Germline trimming cut 2 bases from V and 1 base from J; bases unmatched to any gene: 10. This CDR3 has 19 amino acids. Germline CDR1 is SGHRS and CDR2 is YFSETQ. CDR3 DNA: TGCGCCAGCAGCTTACTAGGGACTAGCGGGAGTTTTCGCCAAGAGACCCAGTACTTC. Its translation is CASSLLGTSGSFRQETQYF. The whole variable domain, filled in from reference TRBV5-1 and TRBJ2-5, reads KAGVTQTPRYLIKTRGQQVTLSCSPISGHRSVSWYQQTPGQGLQFLFEYFSETQRNKGNFPGRFSGRQFSNSRSEMNVSTLELGDSALYLCASSLLGTSGSFRQETQYFGPGTRLLVL.

About this clone itself: The sample carries other DNA sequences with the same CDR3. V gene TRBV30 combines with J gene TRBJ2-3; 7 nucleotides agree with TRBD1. Germline CDR1 GTSNPN, CDR2 SVGIG (reference sequence). After removal of 1 base from V and 1 base from J, the junction contained 5 bases not matched to a gene. The CDR3 has 15 amino acids. CDR3 loop: CAWSGGQLRTDTQYF. CDR3 DNA sequence: TGTGCCTGGAGTGGGGGACAGTTACGCACAGATACGCAGTATTTT.

This sequence joins TRBV5-1 and TRBJ2-2, with TRBD2 matching 11 bases. Germline V lookup: CDR1 SGHRS, CDR2 YFSETQ. This CDR3 has 16 residues. V lost 4 bases and J lost 5; bases outside the gene matches: 7. The CDR3 DNA reads TGCGCCAGCAGCCCTACTAGCGGGAGAGATACCGGGGAGCTGTTTTTT. It is translated as CASSPTSGRDTGELFF.

The chain is built from TRBV5-4 and TRBJ2-5, with 8 bases matching TRBD2. This CDR3 has 15 amino acids. Germline trimming cut 2 bases from V and 2 bases from J; bases unmatched to any gene: 5. Germline CDR1 is SGHNT and CDR2 is YYREEE (reference sequence). The CDR3 is CASSLSGSVQETQYF. CDR3 nucleotides: TGTGCCAGCAGCTTAAGCGGGAGTGTGCAAGAGACCCAGTACTTC.

V is TRBV30 and J is TRBJ2-7, with 7 nucleotides matching TRBD2. Germline V gives CDR1 GTSNPN, CDR2 SVGIG (reference sequence). V lost 4 bases, J lost 3 bases, and 3 bases stayed unmatched. The CDR3 is 12 amino acids. The CDR3 nucleotides read TGTGCCTGGACCGGGGGGTTCTACGAGCAGTACTTC. It yields the protein CAWTGGFYEQYF. Drawing the rest from reference TRBV30 and TRBJ2-7, the complete variable domain is SQTIHQWPATLVQPVGSPLSLECTVEGTSNPNLYWYRQAAGRGLQLLFYSVGIGQISSEVPQNLSASRPQDRQFILSSKKLLLSDSGFYLCAWTGGFYEQYFGPGTRLTVT.